This note documents a single T cell receptor (beta chain) sequence. This CDR3 contains 16 residues. V gave up 7 bases and J gave up 5 bases; unmatched junction bases: 13. The germline V gene has CDR1 SNHLY and CDR2 FYNNEI. The entry originates in a study of PD-1 blockade in classical Hodgkin lymphoma. Produced via immunoSEQ multiplex PCR; TCRdb's table is partial and in-frame only. This table holds 95,000 to 120,000 clones, about 88% found once. Every patient was affected by relapse after autologous stem cell transplantation, while exposure to brentuximab vedotin was not uniform. The TCR sequence derives from a human donor with classical Hodgkin lymphoma. The starting material was peripheral blood mononuclear cells (PBMCs), obtained before the second cycle of nivolumab. The rearrangement uses TRBV2 and TRBJ1-1; 10 nucleotides line up with TRBD1. The CDR3 region is CASILLARDRGTEAFF. The CDR3, as DNA: TGTGCCAGCATACTCCTAGCCCGGGACAGGGGAACTGAAGCTTTCTTT.